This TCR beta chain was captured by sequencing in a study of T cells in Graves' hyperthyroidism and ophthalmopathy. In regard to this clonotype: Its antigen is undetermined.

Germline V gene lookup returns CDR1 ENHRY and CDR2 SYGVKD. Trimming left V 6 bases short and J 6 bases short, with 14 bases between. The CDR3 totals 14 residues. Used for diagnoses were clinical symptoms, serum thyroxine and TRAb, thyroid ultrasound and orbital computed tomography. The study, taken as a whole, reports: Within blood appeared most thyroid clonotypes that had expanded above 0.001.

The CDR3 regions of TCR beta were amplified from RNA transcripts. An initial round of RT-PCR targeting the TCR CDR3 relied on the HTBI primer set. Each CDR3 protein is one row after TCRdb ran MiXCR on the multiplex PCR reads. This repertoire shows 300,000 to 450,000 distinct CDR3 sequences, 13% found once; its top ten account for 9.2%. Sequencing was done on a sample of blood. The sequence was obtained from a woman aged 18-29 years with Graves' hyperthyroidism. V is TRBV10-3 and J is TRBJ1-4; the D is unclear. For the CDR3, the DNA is TGTGCCATCAGGGGTAGCCGGCAGGATGAAAAACTGTTTTTT. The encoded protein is CAIRGSRQDEKLFF.